This TCR beta chain was captured by sequencing in a study of PD-1 blockade in mismatch repair-deficient tumors. Study overall: Patients had approximately 11 mismatch repair-deficient cancer types and were previously treated and progressing. Study-level findings and limits: After pembrolizumab, tumor-resident clones rose rapidly, then generally contracted before radiologic responses.

Turning to this clone: What it binds is not known.

TCRdb's copy holds only in-frame clones and misses some; the assay was immunoSEQ multiplex PCR. The sample lists approximately 51,000 clones, about 84% seen once, with more than 8% in the top ten. Losses at the gene ends were 0 bases for V and 1 base for J; bases not matched to a gene: 4. There are 16 residues in the CDR3. Germline-derived CDR1 and CDR2 are LGHNA and YNFKEQ. PCR or immunohistochemistry showed mismatch repair deficiency in every enrolled patient. TCRs were sequenced from a few patients responding to pembrolizumab. The sequence derives from an adult with mismatch repair-deficient cancer. The chain carries TRBV4-2 and TRBJ2-3; TRBD2 matches at 7 bases. The sequences come from peripheral blood, collected approximately 18 weeks after starting pembrolizumab. DNA of the CDR3: TGTGCCAGCAGCCAAGACGGGGGAGGGGGCACAGATACGCAGTATTTT. Amino acids: CASSQDGGGGTDTQYF.